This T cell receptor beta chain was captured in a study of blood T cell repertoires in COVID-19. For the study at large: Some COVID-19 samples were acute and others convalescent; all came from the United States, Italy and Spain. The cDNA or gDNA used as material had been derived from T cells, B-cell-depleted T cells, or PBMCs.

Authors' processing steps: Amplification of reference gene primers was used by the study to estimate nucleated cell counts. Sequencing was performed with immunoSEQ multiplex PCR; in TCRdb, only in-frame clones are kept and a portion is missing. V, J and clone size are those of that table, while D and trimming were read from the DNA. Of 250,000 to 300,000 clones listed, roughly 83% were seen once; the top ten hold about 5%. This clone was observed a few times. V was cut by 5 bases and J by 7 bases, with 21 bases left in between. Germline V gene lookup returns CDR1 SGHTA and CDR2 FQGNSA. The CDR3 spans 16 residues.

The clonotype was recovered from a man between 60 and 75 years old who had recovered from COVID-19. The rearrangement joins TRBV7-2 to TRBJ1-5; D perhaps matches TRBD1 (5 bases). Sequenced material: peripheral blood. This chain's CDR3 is CASSARMTAPWQPQHF. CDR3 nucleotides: TGTGCCAGCAGCGCCCGAATGACAGCCCCTTGGCAGCCCCAGCATTTT.